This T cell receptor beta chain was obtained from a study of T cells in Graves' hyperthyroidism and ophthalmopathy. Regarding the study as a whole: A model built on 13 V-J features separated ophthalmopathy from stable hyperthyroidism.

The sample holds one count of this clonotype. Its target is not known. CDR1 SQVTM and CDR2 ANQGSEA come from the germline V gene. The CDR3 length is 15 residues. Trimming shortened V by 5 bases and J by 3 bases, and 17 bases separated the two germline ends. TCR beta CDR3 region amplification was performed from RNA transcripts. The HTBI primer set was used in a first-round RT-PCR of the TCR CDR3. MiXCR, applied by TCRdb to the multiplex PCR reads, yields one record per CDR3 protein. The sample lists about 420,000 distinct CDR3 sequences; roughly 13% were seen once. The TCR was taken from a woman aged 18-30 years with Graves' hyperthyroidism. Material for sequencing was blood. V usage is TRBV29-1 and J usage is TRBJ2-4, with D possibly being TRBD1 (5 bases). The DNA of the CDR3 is TGCAGCGTTAGAGATACAGGCCAGTTCAAAAACATTCAGTACTTC. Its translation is CSVRDTGQFKNIQYF.